These 17 T cell receptor beta chains were sequenced from one sample in a study of cytomegalovirus exposure and HLA in healthy donors (dated by TCRdb to about 2017). Libraries came from the immunoSEQ multiplex PCR assay. The multiplex PCR relied on a mix of 60 forward primers for TCR Vbeta segments and 13 reverse primers for TCR Jbeta segments. TCRdb provides this immuneACCESS table in a form limited to in-frame rearrangements. Some clones are lacking; in checked studies, under half of them reflect an unresolved V gene, and why the rest are absent is not known. Here the sample has 100,000 to 150,000 clones; around four fifths occur a single time. Of the sample, approximately 7.8% is held by the ten largest clones. The sequencing input was PBMCs. The receptors derive from a male donor in good health and CMV-seronegative.

This clone was counted a few times. The rearrangement links TRBV29-1 to TRBJ2-2; tentative D call: TRBD1 (5 bases). The CDR3 totals 14 residues. Germline V gives CDR1 SQVTM, CDR2 ANQGSEA. Trimming cost V 3 bases and J 5 bases, with 13 bases left between them. In DNA form, the CDR3 reads TGCAGCGTTGATTGGGCAGGGCGGACCGGGGAGCTGTTTTTT. This encodes CSVDWAGRTGELFF.

This clone was seen once. The V call is TRBV5-1, the J call TRBJ2-5, with a tentative D call TRBD2 (6 bases). Trimming left V 0 bases short and J 5 bases short, with 17 bases between. The CDR3 is made up of 16 amino acids. Germline V gene lookup returns CDR1 SGHRS and CDR2 YFSETQ. The CDR3 spells CASSLAGLAPGETQYF. The CDR3 coding sequence is TGCGCCAGCAGCTTGGCCGGTCTAGCGCCCGGGGAGACCCAGTACTTC.

V gene TRBV12-2 combines with J gene TRBJ2-1; the tabulated D call, TRBD1, remains unverified against the DNA. TRBV12-2 constitutes a pseudogene. This CDR3 region has 15 residues. The CDR3 protein is CASRLGGTGDFRKFF. For the CDR3, the DNA is TGTGCAAGTCGCTTAGGGGGGACAGGGGATTTTCGGAAGTTCTTC.

The DNA for the CDR3 is TGTGCCAGTAGTATAGACGGGAGGGCTTCCTACAATGAGCAGTTCTTC. This translates into CASSIDGRASYNEQFF. The V call is TRBV19, the J call TRBJ2-1; 8 bases align to TRBD2. This CDR3 comprises 16 residues. CDR1 and CDR2 (germline): LNHDA, SQIVND (reference sequence). The trim removed 0 bases at V and 1 base at J, leaving 2 bases unmatched.

This chain joins TRBV27 and TRBJ2-1; D is unresolved. Germline assignment: CDR1 MNHEY and CDR2 SMNVEV (reference sequence). Trimming cost V 8 bases and J 5 bases, with 16 bases left between them. The CDR3 runs 14 residues. The CDR3 sequence is CASSRRSQDNEQFF. In DNA form, the CDR3 reads TGTGCCAGCTCCCGGCGCAGCCAGGACAATGAGCAGTTCTTC.

This clone was counted a single time. This chain connects TRBV28 to TRBJ1-2; D uncertain. Germline CDR1 MDHEN, CDR2 SYDVKM. Between the trimmed V and J ends, which lost 10 bases and 0 bases, there was a span of 18 bases. CDR3 length: 15 residues. CDR3 in DNA: TGTGCCACCTATCAAGGGAGTGGAGCTAACTATGGCTACACCTTC. Translated: CATYQGSGANYGYTF.

This clone was seen only once. The rearrangement links TRBV4-3 to TRBJ2-3, with 8 bases lining up with TRBD1. The CDR3 extends over 15 amino acids. V lost 2 bases and J lost 2; bases outside the gene matches: 3. Per germline, CDR1 LGHNA and CDR2 YSLEER. This CDR3 reads CASSQLDRDTDTQYF. DNA for the CDR3: TGCGCCAGCAGCCAACTGGACAGGGACACAGATACGCAGTATTTT.

This chain links TRBV18 with TRBJ2-2, with a weak D call TRBD2 (5 bases). CDR3 size: 18 residues. CDR1 and CDR2 from the germline V gene are KGHSH and LQKENI. V was shortened by 3 bases and J by 7 bases, with 24 bases between the two germline ends. The DNA of the CDR3 is TGTGCCAGCTCACCCTATGTAGCTACGAGGGCCCTCGGCGGGGAGCTGTTTTTT. It codes for CASSPYVATRALGGELFF.

This clone came up once. This chain connects TRBV19 to TRBJ2-7, with TRBD2 matching over 14 bases. The length of the CDR3 is 17 residues. In germline, CDR1 is LNHDA, CDR2 SQIVND (reference sequence). V dropped 3 bases and J dropped 2; count of bases not matched to a gene: 6. The CDR3 here is CASSISGTSGRPYEQYF. In DNA, the CDR3 is TGTGCCAGTAGTATTAGCGGGACTAGCGGGAGACCCTACGAGCAGTACTTC.

The rearrangement joins TRBV4-2 to TRBJ2-5; 12 nucleotides line up with TRBD2. Germline V lookup: CDR1 LGHNA, CDR2 YNFKEQ. CDR3 length equals 16 residues. Losses at the gene ends were 0 bases for V and 5 bases for J; bases not matched to a gene: 4. The CDR3 region has the DNA TGTGCCAGCAGCCAAGACAAGACTAGCGGGAGCGAGACCCAGTACTTC. Translated: CASSQDKTSGSETQYF.

V gene TRBV4-1 combines with J gene TRBJ2-5; D might be TRBD1 (6 bases). The ends were cut back, 0 bases at V and 4 bases at J, with 9 bases in the middle. CDR3 length equals 14 residues. Per the germline V gene, CDR1 is MGHRA and CDR2 is YSYEKL. CDR3 bases: TGCGCCAGCAGCCAAGATTTAGGGGGAGAGACCCAGTACTTC. Translating gives CASSQDLGGETQYF.

The V and J genes are TRBV30 and TRBJ2-7, with D perhaps matching TRBD2 (6 bases). Per the germline V gene, CDR1 is GTSNPN and CDR2 is SVGIG (reference sequence). The V and J ends lost 0 bases and 7 bases respectively, with 13 bases between them. The CDR3 runs to 13 residues. The CDR3 sequence is CAWSVIGGREQYF. DNA of the CDR3: TGTGCCTGGAGTGTAATAGGAGGGCGGGAGCAGTACTTC.

This clone showed up just a few times. The V and J genes are TRBV7-2 and TRBJ1-2; no clear D. V lost 0 bases, J lost 4 bases, and 9 bases lay in between. Germline assignment: CDR1 SGHTA and CDR2 FQGNSA. CDR3 length equals 14 residues. CDR3 sequence reads: CASSLAKAVYGYTF. The CDR3 DNA sequence: TGTGCCAGCAGCTTAGCGAAGGCGGTCTATGGCTACACCTTC.

This clone occurred once. The rearrangement joins TRBV30 to TRBJ2-1; TRBD1 matches at 9 bases. The CDR3 is made up of 14 amino acids. Germline V gives CDR1 GTSNPN, CDR2 SVGIG (reference sequence). J was trimmed by 7 bases and V by 5 bases; bases with no gene match: 9. The CDR3 sequence is CAWLRDRDLNEQFF. The DNA of the CDR3 is TGTGCCTGGCTCCGGGACAGGGACCTTAATGAGCAGTTCTTC.

This chain uses TRBV5-4 with TRBJ1-2; 9 bases are a match to TRBD1. V was pared by 0 bases and J by 6 bases, with 3 bases of the junction left unmatched. This CDR3 contains 14 residues. CDR1 and CDR2 (germline): SGHNT, YYREEE (reference sequence). The CDR3 region is CASSLGQGDNGYTF. The CDR3 DNA reads TGTGCCAGCAGCTTGGGACAGGGGGATAATGGCTACACCTTC.

The chain joins TRBV7-2 to TRBJ2-4; D ambiguous. The V gene lost 5 bases and the J gene lost 0 bases, with 11 bases spanning the gap. CDR1 SGHTA and CDR2 FQGNSA come from the germline V gene. The CDR3 has 15 amino acids. The CDR3 coding sequence is TGTGCCAGCAGCCCCCGGGTGGCAGCCAAAAACATTCAGTACTTC. Translation gives CASSPRVAAKNIQYF. Complete variable domain (other parts from reference TRBV7-2 and TRBJ2-4): GAGVSQSPSNKVTEKGKDVELRCDPISGHTALYWYRQSLGQGLEFLIYFQGNSAPDKSGLPSDRFSAERTGGSVSTLTIQRTQQEDSAVYLCASSPRVAAKNIQYFGAGTRLSVL.

The chain employs TRBV9 and TRBJ2-5; D is unresolved. The J call may be wrong; the DNA end is better matched by TRBJ2-7. Germline V lookup: CDR1 SGDLS, CDR2 YYNGEE. The CDR3 is 14 amino acids. For the CDR3, the DNA is TGTGCCAGCAGCGTAGGCGGTAGGAACTACGAGCAGTACTTC. It is translated as CASSVGGRNYEQYF.